These T cell receptor beta chains were read from a single sample in a study of blood T cell repertoires in COVID-19. Generated by immunoSEQ multiplex PCR, the TCRdb table keeps only in-frame clones and is missing some. The sample holds a few hundred thousand clones, under 90% seen once. Sequences were obtained from peripheral blood. These receptors all stem from a woman older than 75 with active or convalescent COVID-19. Both conserved end residues are trimmed from each CDR3. The size entry is marked missing in some rows and otherwise reads once, few, many or a size class.

TRBV19 few ASSHQGSGNTIY
TRBV7-8 - ASSFRNRGSGNTIY
TRBV9 once ASSVMSATEQF
TRBV5-1 - ASSSGNRDTGELF
TRBV7-9 few ASSLARRTAGELF
TRBV30 - AWRYPRERSSYEQY
TRBV4-3 - ASSHQRLDLRGYT
TRBV9 - ASSEGDRVSPLH
TRBV12-5 once ASAFYSLVPNPYNSPLH
TRBV5-4 - ASSFDRGGIGGYT
TRBV10-3 - AISDTGDLDEQY
TRBV7-9 - ASSLIAGGLHEQF
TRBV29-1 - SAGQGRSGANVLT
TRBV2 - ASTKTAGVGPDTQY
TRBV18 - ASSPGTENEKLF
TRBV13 - ASSLGVRGGETQY
TRBV4-3 - ASRATENTGELF
TRBV6-1 once ASSDFRGADYGYT
TRBV9 - ASSAAGTDTDTQY
TRBV9 - ASSVAAGGLPGELF
TRBV7-9 - ASSNRPQETQY
TRBV4-2 - ASSLSGDRGVYGYT
TRBV27 - ASSLGGASGLPDTQY
TRBV12-5 few ASGKELAGADTQY
TRBV9 - ASSSQGVQETQY
TRBV6-5 - ASSLQGLYSNQPQH
TRBV7-3 - ASSLGPTTPPYNEQF
TRBV11-3 - ASTRGTSGGTSTDTQY
TRBV2 - ASSQQGALAKNIQY
TRBV5-1 - ASSLGDRTNEQF
TRBV19 - ASTPTGACSPLH